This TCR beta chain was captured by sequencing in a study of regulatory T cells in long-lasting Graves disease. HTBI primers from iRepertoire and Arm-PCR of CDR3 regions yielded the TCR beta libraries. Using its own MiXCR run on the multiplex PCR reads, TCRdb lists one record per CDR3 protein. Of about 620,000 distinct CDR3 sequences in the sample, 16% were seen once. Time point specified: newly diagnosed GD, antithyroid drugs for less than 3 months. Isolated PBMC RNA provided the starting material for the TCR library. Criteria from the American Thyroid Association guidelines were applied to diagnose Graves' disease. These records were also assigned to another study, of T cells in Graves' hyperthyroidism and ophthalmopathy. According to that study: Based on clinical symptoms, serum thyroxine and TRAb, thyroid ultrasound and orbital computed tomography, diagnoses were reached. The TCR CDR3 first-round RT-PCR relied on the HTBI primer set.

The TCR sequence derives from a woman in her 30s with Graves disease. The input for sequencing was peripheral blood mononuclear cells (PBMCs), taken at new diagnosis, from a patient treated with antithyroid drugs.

The CDR3 DNA reads TGCGCCAGCAGCCTGGGACTAGTTGGGGGCACAGATACGCAGTATTTT. Protein sequence: CASSLGLVGGTDTQYF. V and J are TRBV5-1 and TRBJ2-3; TRBD2 matches 8 bases. The CDR3 sequence is 16 residues long. Germline V CDR1 and CDR2: SGHRS, YFSETQ. V was clipped by 4 bases and J by 1 base; unmatched bases: 8.